The clone carrying this T cell receptor beta chain occurred a few times. The source of the sample is a study of T cells of healthy individuals. MiXCR, run by TCRdb on the 5' RACE reads, gives a single entry per CDR3 protein. The table has 60,000 to 80,000 distinct CDR3 sequences, around 16% seen once. The V and J ends lost 5 bases and 0 bases respectively, with 11 bases between them. CDR3 length: 16 amino acids. CDR1 is SGHAT, CDR2 FQNNGV, per germline. The chain recombines TRBV11-2 with TRBJ1-6; D not resolved. The clonotype was recovered from a human donor in good health. The CDR3 bases are TGTGCCAGCAGCAGAACAGCTTACTCCTATAATTCACCCCTCCACTTT. This encodes CASSRTAYSYNSPLHF.